A selection of T cell receptor beta chains follows, all from one sample in a study of OX40 agonist ivuxolimab in advanced cancers. Libraries were prepared by immunoSEQ multiplex PCR; TCRdb keeps only in-frame clonotypes and omits some of them. Of about 40,000 clones in the sample, approximately 75% were seen once. The sequenced sample was CD4+ or CD8+ T cells sorted from blood, obtained in a trial of the OX40 agonist ivuxolimab. All receptors derive from an adult with an advanced solid tumor such as melanoma, head and neck, liver or kidney cancer. Each CDR3 is given with its conserved first and last residue. The D gene is left open where the match is weak. The size entry is marked missing in some rows and otherwise reads once, few, many or a size class.

v_call: TRBV5-6; j_call: TRBJ1-3; d_call: .; clone_size: .; cdr3_aa: CASSFAGGTGNTIYF; cdr3_nt: TGTGCCAGCAGCTTCGCCGGGGGGACCGGAAACACCATATATTTT
v_call: TRBV5-4; j_call: TRBJ2-1; d_call: .; clone_size: once; cdr3_aa: CASSFGGNEQFF; cdr3_nt: TGTGCCAGCAGCTTCGGTGGGAATGAGCAGTTCTTC
v_call: TRBV6-5; j_call: TRBJ2-7; d_call: .; clone_size: .; cdr3_aa: CASRPAGVYEQYF; cdr3_nt: TGTGCCAGCAGGCCCGCAGGGGTCTACGAGCAGTACTTC
v_call: TRBV7-2; j_call: TRBJ1-2; d_call: .; clone_size: once; cdr3_aa: CASSLARWGDGYTF; cdr3_nt: TGTGCCAGCAGCTTAGCGCGATGGGGAGATGGCTACACCTTC
v_call: TRBV4-3; j_call: TRBJ2-2; d_call: .; clone_size: .; cdr3_aa: CASSREKNTGELFF; cdr3_nt: TGCGCCAGCAGCCGTGAGAAGAACACCGGGGAGCTGTTTTTT
v_call: TRBV6-5; j_call: TRBJ2-5; d_call: .; clone_size: once; cdr3_aa: CASSSGPQETQYF; cdr3_nt: TGTGCCAGCAGTTCGGGACCACAAGAGACCCAGTACTTC
v_call: TRBV10-3; j_call: TRBJ1-2; d_call: TRBD1; clone_size: once; cdr3_aa: CAISVDRDGYGYTF; cdr3_nt: TGTGCCATCAGTGTAGACAGGGACGGCTATGGCTACACCTTC
v_call: TRBV5-1; j_call: TRBJ2-2; d_call: .; clone_size: .; cdr3_aa: CASSLAGNTGELFF; cdr3_nt: TGCGCCAGCAGCTTGGCCGGTAACACCGGGGAGCTGTTTTTT
v_call: TRBV2; j_call: TRBJ2-1; d_call: .; clone_size: .; cdr3_aa: CASSERDGSYNEQFF; cdr3_nt: TGTGCCAGCAGTGAGCGGGATGGGTCCTACAATGAGCAGTTCTTC
v_call: TRBV27; j_call: TRBJ2-3; d_call: TRBD2; clone_size: .; cdr3_aa: CASSLRTSGSTDTQYF; cdr3_nt: TGTGCCAGCAGTTTGCGGACTAGCGGTAGCACAGATACGCAGTATTTT
v_call: TRBV4-1; j_call: TRBJ2-1; d_call: TRBD2; clone_size: .; cdr3_aa: CASSQVSITSGTEGQFF; cdr3_nt: TGCGCCAGCAGCCAAGTTTCAATTACTAGCGGGACCGAAGGGCAGTTCTTC
v_call: TRBV18; j_call: TRBJ2-3; d_call: .; clone_size: .; cdr3_aa: CASSPQDSTDTQYF; cdr3_nt: TGTGCCAGCTCACCTCAGGACTCAACAGATACGCAGTATTTT
v_call: TRBV29-1; j_call: TRBJ2-3; d_call: TRBD2; clone_size: .; cdr3_aa: CSVDLAGNTDTQYF; cdr3_nt: TGCAGCGTTGATCTAGCGGGAAACACAGATACGCAGTATTTT
v_call: TRBV5-1; j_call: TRBJ2-7; d_call: TRBD2; clone_size: .; cdr3_aa: CASSPLLNSGSHEQYF; cdr3_nt: TGCGCCAGCAGCCCACTGCTGAATAGCGGGAGCCACGAGCAGTACTTC
v_call: TRBV15; j_call: TRBJ2-3; d_call: TRBD2; clone_size: .; cdr3_aa: CATSRDLLADTDTQYF; cdr3_nt: TGTGCCACCAGCAGAGATCTACTAGCGGACACAGATACGCAGTATTTT
v_call: TRBV7-9; j_call: TRBJ2-7; d_call: TRBD1; clone_size: .; cdr3_aa: CASSLGGTAYEQYF; cdr3_nt: TGTGCCAGCAGCTTAGGTGGGACAGCCTACGAGCAGTACTTC
v_call: TRBV5-1; j_call: TRBJ2-3; d_call: .; clone_size: .; cdr3_aa: CASSSEGREDTQYF; cdr3_nt: TGCGCCAGCAGCTCCGAGGGCAGGGAAGATACGCAGTATTTT
v_call: TRBV2; j_call: TRBJ1-5; d_call: TRBD1; clone_size: .; cdr3_aa: CASSWGQGSNQPQHF; cdr3_nt: TGTGCCAGCAGTTGGGGACAGGGTAGCAATCAGCCCCAGCATTTT
v_call: TRBV5-1; j_call: TRBJ2-1; d_call: TRBD2; clone_size: once; cdr3_aa: CASSLGPGLAGWEQFF; cdr3_nt: TGCGCCAGCAGCTTGGGGCCGGGACTAGCGGGATGGGAGCAGTTCTTC
v_call: TRBV19; j_call: TRBJ2-1; d_call: TRBD2; clone_size: once; cdr3_aa: CASSIGRGIQNEQFF; cdr3_nt: TGTGCCAGTAGTATCGGGAGGGGAATTCAGAATGAGCAGTTCTTC
v_call: TRBV6-1; j_call: TRBJ1-2; d_call: .; clone_size: medium-sized; cdr3_aa: CASSAGGTIQGYTF; cdr3_nt: TGTGCCAGCAGTGCCGGGGGAACTATCCAGGGCTACACCTTC
v_call: TRBV5-6; j_call: TRBJ1-1; d_call: .; clone_size: .; cdr3_aa: CASSTTVNTEAFF; cdr3_nt: TGTGCCAGCAGCACGACAGTTAACACTGAAGCTTTCTTT
v_call: TRBV7-9; j_call: TRBJ2-7; d_call: TRBD1; clone_size: .; cdr3_aa: CASSPWGQNSYEQYF; cdr3_nt: TGTGCCAGCAGCCCCTGGGGACAGAACTCCTACGAGCAGTACTTC
v_call: TRBV11-3; j_call: TRBJ1-1; d_call: .; clone_size: .; cdr3_aa: CASSLGPGTEAFF; cdr3_nt: TGTGCCAGCAGCTTAGGACCAGGCACTGAAGCTTTCTTT
v_call: TRBV5-5; j_call: TRBJ2-7; d_call: .; clone_size: once; cdr3_aa: CASSSRRDGPYEQYF; cdr3_nt: TGTGCCAGCAGTTCACGCCGGGACGGGCCCTACGAGCAGTACTTC
v_call: TRBV10-1; j_call: TRBJ2-1; d_call: .; clone_size: .; cdr3_aa: CASSENRREQFF; cdr3_nt: TGCGCCAGCAGTGAGAACCGCCGTGAGCAGTTCTTC
v_call: TRBV29-1; j_call: TRBJ2-1; d_call: TRBD2; clone_size: .; cdr3_aa: CSAQSGSSYNEQFF; cdr3_nt: TGCAGCGCCCAGAGCGGGAGCTCCTACAATGAGCAGTTCTTC
v_call: TRBV5-1; j_call: TRBJ1-2; d_call: TRBD1; clone_size: .; cdr3_aa: CASSRDRGQGGSGYTF; cdr3_nt: TGCGCCAGCAGCCGGGACAGGGGGCAAGGTGGTTCTGGCTACACCTTC